Listed below are T cell receptor beta chains from one sample, sequenced in a study of blood T cell repertoires in COVID-19. Generated by immunoSEQ multiplex PCR, the TCRdb table keeps only in-frame clones and is missing some. The sample has 180,000 or so clones; approximately 81% are singletons. The sample consisted of peripheral blood. These receptors all stem from a woman in her 70s with COVID-19, enrolled during active disease. The CDR3 runs from the conserved cysteine through the conserved F or W. The order of the fields is CDR3 length, D gene, V gene, clone size, J gene, CDR3 protein, CDR3 DNA. The D gene is left open where the match is weak. Rows give clone size only sometimes, using once, few, many, or a class for an expanded clone.

16	TRBD1	TRBV19	.	TRBJ1-5	CASSISGTAFNQPQHF	TGTGCCAGTAGTATATCCGGGACAGCTTTCAATCAGCCCCAGCATTTT
13	TRBD2	TRBV29-1	.	TRBJ2-5	CSVQLAGQETQYF	TGCAGCGTTCAACTAGCGGGGCAAGAGACCCAGTACTTC
15	TRBD1	TRBV4-1	.	TRBJ1-4	CASSQAGTGNEKLFF	TGCGCCAGCAGCCAAGCGGGGACAGGCAATGAAAAACTGTTTTTT
14	TRBD2	TRBV20-1	.	TRBJ2-7	CSASSSGGFPEQYF	TGCAGTGCTAGTTCAAGCGGGGGGTTCCCCGAGCAGTACTTC
16	.	TRBV27	.	TRBJ2-7	CASSLYRLPGLYEQYF	TGTGCCAGCAGTTTATACCGTCTACCGGGACTGTACGAGCAGTACTTC
14	.	TRBV14	.	TRBJ2-7	CASSSWTYFYEQYF	TGTGCCAGCAGCTCATGGACTTATTTCTACGAGCAGTACTTC
14	.	TRBV18	once	TRBJ2-3	CASSQGSSTDTQYF	TGTGCCAGCTCACAGGGGTCTAGCACAGATACGCAGTATTTT
12	.	TRBV3-1/TRBV3-2	.	TRBJ1-5	CASGVSNQPQHF	TGTGCCTCGGGGGTGAGCAATCAGCCCCAGCATTTT
14	.	TRBV10-3	.	TRBJ1-3	CAIRGVGSGNTIYF	TGTGCCATCCGAGGAGTGGGCTCTGGAAACACCATATATTTT
14	.	TRBV10-2	once	TRBJ1-2	CASSETPRAEGYTF	TGCGCCAGCAGTGAGACCCCCAGGGCAGAAGGCTACACCTTC
11	.	TRBV28	.	TRBJ1-1	CASRTASGAFF	TGTGCCAGCAGAACCGCTAGCGGGGCTTTCTTT
14	.	TRBV6-5	.	TRBJ1-6	CASTPRARNSPLHF	TGTGCCAGCACCCCCAGGGCGCGGAATTCACCCCTCCACTTT
13	TRBD1	TRBV6-6	.	TRBJ2-2	CASRDSSGGELFF	TGTGCCAGCCGGGACAGCTCTGGCGGGGAGCTGTTTTTT
18	.	TRBV2	.	TRBJ1-2	CASSELGGGGARFYGYTF	TGTGCCAGCAGTGAACTAGGTGGGGGAGGGGCGCGATTTTATGGCTACACCTTC
15	TRBD2	TRBV6-5	.	TRBJ2-7	CASTQGGLGRVEQYF	TGTGCCAGCACCCAAGGGGGACTAGGTCGGGTCGAGCAGTACTTC
15	.	TRBV7-2	.	TRBJ1-5	CASSLVGTFNQPQHF	TGTGCCAGCAGCCTCGTGGGGACTTTCAATCAGCCCCAGCATTTT
15	TRBD2	TRBV29-1	.	TRBJ2-1	CSVLPIAGTYNEQFF	TGCAGCGTCTTACCCATAGCGGGAACCTACAATGAGCAGTTCTTC
14	.	TRBV20-1	.	TRBJ2-3	CSASWRAGADTQYF	TGCAGTGCTAGTTGGAGGGCAGGCGCAGATACGCAGTATTTT
17	.	TRBV18	.	TRBJ2-1	CASSPPPGKISYNEQFF	TGTGCCAGCTCACCACCCCCGGGGAAAATCTCCTACAATGAGCAGTTCTTC
15	.	TRBV18	.	TRBJ2-1	CASSPDRSSYNEQFF	TGTGCCAGCTCACCCGACAGGAGCTCCTACAATGAGCAGTTCTTC
14	.	TRBV7-3	.	TRBJ2-5	CASRRGPYEETQYF	TGTGCCAGCAGAAGAGGGCCTTACGAAGAGACCCAGTACTTC
14	TRBD1	TRBV5-1	once	TRBJ2-1	CASSPGTGYNEQFF	TGCGCCAGCAGCCCAGGGACAGGCTACAATGAGCAGTTCTTC
16	TRBD1	TRBV4-1	.	TRBJ2-1	CASSQPDRVLHNEQFF	TGCGCCAGCAGCCAACCAGACAGGGTTCTCCACAATGAGCAGTTCTTC
15	TRBD1	TRBV28	few	TRBJ1-4	CASSSTVTGIEKLFF	TGTGCCAGCAGTTCGACGGTGACAGGGATTGAAAAACTGTTTTTT
15	.	TRBV6-5	few	TRBJ1-5	CASSSSTGGGQPQHF	.
17	.	TRBV9	.	TRBJ1-3	CASSVLGSGRTGNTIYF	TGTGCCAGCAGCGTATTGGGGTCAGGACGGACAGGAAACACCATATATTTT
16	TRBD1	TRBV19	.	TRBJ2-1	CASSIRTGFGYNEQFF	TGTGCCAGTAGTATTCGGACAGGCTTTGGTTACAATGAGCAGTTCTTC
14	.	TRBV6-6	few	TRBJ2-2	CASSTPQGSGELFF	TGTGCCAGCAGTACCCCTCAGGGCAGCGGGGAGCTGTTTTTT
14	TRBD1	TRBV5-6	.	TRBJ1-2	CASSLVTGDYGYTF	TGTGCCAGCAGCTTGGTGACAGGGGACTATGGCTACACCTTC
14	.	TRBV5-1	.	TRBJ2-1	CASSSNTGNNEQFF	TGCGCCAGCAGCTCCAATACAGGGAACAATGAGCAGTTCTTC
13	.	TRBV6-6	.	TRBJ2-7	CASTQVPSYEQYF	TGTGCCAGCACCCAGGTCCCCTCCTACGAGCAGTACTTC
12	.	TRBV28	few	TRBJ1-2	CASSLYRDGYTF	TGTGCCAGCAGTCTCTACAGGGATGGCTACACCTTC
15	TRBD1	TRBV28	few	TRBJ1-1	CASPRGTDPNTEAFF	TGTGCCAGCCCCAGAGGGACAGATCCGAACACTGAAGCTTTCTTT
18	.	TRBV10-2	.	TRBJ1-3	CASSGRGAEGSSGNTIYF	TGCGCCAGCAGTGGCCGGGGGGCCGAGGGGAGCTCTGGAAACACCATATATTTT
12	.	TRBV10-3	once	TRBJ2-5	CASQDRKETQYF	TGTGCCTCCCAAGACAGGAAAGAGACCCAGTACTTC
11	.	TRBV6-5	.	TRBJ2-7	CASSFSGEQYF	TGTGCCAGCAGCTTTAGTGGCGAGCAGTACTTC
14	TRBD1	TRBV2	.	TRBJ1-5	CASSEQTGAQPQHF	TGTGCCAGCAGTGAACAAACAGGGGCCCAGCCCCAGCATTTT
15	TRBD1	TRBV6-1	.	TRBJ1-1	CASSDATGSKTEAFF	TGTGCCAGCAGTGACGCGACAGGGAGTAAGACTGAAGCTTTCTTT
15	.	TRBV11-1	.	TRBJ2-6	CASSPTDSGANVLTF	TGTGCCAGCAGCCCGACAGACTCTGGGGCCAACGTCCTGACTTTC
15	.	TRBV5-4	few	TRBJ1-3	CASSRHQLSGNTIYF	TGTGCCAGCAGCCGACACCAGCTCTCTGGAAACACCATATATTTT
14	TRBD2	TRBV5-1	.	TRBJ2-5	CASTTSGRLETQYF	TGCGCCAGCACGACCAGCGGGAGATTAGAGACCCAGTACTTC
16	.	TRBV19	once	TRBJ1-5	CASSPQGGITGQPQHF	TGTGCCAGTAGTCCCCAAGGAGGGATTACAGGTCAGCCCCAGCATTTT
12	.	TRBV19	.	TRBJ2-3	CASSVNRDTQYF	TGTGCCAGTAGTGTTAACAGGGATACGCAGTATTTT
12	.	TRBV3-1/TRBV3-2	few	TRBJ2-1	CASSQGGREQFF	TGTGCCAGCAGCCAGGGGGGGCGCGAGCAGTTCTTC
14	.	TRBV28	once	TRBJ1-6	CASSPPGGDSPLHF	TGTGCCAGCAGTCCCCCGGGGGGGGATTCACCCCTCCACTTT
14	TRBD2	TRBV28	.	TRBJ2-7	CASSFLAGNYEQYF	TGTGCCAGCAGTTTTTTAGCGGGGAACTACGAGCAGTACTTC
16	TRBD2	TRBV6-1	.	TRBJ2-7	CASSEEITSGTYEQYF	TGTGCCAGCAGTGAAGAGATCACTAGCGGGACCTACGAGCAGTACTTC
17	.	TRBV28	.	TRBJ1-5	CASLGKGGGLRNQPQHF	TGTGCCAGCCTCGGTAAGGGAGGGGGGCTGAGGAATCAGCCCCAGCATTTT
14	TRBD1	TRBV6-5	.	TRBJ1-2	CASSSDRGGYGYTF	TGTGCCAGCAGTTCCGACAGGGGCGGCTATGGCTACACCTTC